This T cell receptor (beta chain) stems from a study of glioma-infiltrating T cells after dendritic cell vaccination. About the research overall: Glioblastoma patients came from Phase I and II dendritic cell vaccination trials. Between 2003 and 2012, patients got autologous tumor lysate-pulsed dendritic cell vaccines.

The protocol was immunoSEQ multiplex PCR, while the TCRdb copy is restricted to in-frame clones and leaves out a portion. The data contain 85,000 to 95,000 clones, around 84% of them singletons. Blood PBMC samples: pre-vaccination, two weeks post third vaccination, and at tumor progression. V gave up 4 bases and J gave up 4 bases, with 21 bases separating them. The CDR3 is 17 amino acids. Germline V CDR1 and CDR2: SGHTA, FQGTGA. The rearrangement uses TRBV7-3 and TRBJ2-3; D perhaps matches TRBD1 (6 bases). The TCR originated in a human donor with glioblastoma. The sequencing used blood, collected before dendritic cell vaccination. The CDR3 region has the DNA TGTGCCAGCAGCTCAAACACCGGGACAAAGACTCCAGATACGCAGTATTTT. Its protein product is CASSSNTGTKTPDTQYF.